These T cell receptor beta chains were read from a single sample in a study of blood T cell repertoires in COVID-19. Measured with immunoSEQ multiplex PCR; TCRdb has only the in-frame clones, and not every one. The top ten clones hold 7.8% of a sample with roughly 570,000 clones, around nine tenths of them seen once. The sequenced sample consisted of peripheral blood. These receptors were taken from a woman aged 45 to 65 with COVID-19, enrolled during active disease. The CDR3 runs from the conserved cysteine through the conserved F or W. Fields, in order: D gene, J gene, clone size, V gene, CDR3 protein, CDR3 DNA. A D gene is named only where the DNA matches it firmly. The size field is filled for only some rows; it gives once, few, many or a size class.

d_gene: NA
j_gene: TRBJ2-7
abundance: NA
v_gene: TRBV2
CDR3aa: CASRSGRAYEQYF
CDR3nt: TGTGCCAGCAGGTCAGGCAGAGCCTACGAGCAGTACTTC

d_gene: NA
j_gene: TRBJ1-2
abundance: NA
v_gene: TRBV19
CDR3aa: CASSLFPVNYGYTF
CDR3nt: TGTGCCAGTAGCCTCTTTCCAGTCAACTATGGCTACACCTTC

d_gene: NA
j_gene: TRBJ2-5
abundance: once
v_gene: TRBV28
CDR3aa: CASSILYQETQYF
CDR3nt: TGTGCCAGCAGTATACTGTACCAAGAGACCCAGTACTTC

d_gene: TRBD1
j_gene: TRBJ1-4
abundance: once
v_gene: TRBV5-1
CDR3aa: CASSSGGAGEKLFF
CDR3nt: TGCGCCAGCAGTTCAGGGGGCGCGGGTGAAAAACTGTTTTTT

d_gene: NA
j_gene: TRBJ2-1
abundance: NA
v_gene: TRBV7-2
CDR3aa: CASSPRDSPEQFF
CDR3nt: TGTGCCAGCAGCCCCCGGGATTCCCCTGAGCAGTTCTTC

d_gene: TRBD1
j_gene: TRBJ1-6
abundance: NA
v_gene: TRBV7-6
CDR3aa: CASSPGQGSSNSPLHF
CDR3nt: TGTGCCAGCAGCCCCGGACAGGGATCGAGCAATTCACCCCTCCACTTT

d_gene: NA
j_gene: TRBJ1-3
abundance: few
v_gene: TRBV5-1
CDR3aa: CASSLGASWASGNTIYF
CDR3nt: TGCGCCAGCAGCTTGGGGGCCTCTTGGGCTTCTGGAAACACCATATATTTT

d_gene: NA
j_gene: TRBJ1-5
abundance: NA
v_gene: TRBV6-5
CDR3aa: CATSKRNQPQHF
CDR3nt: TGTGCCACCTCGAAGAGGAATCAGCCCCAGCATTTT

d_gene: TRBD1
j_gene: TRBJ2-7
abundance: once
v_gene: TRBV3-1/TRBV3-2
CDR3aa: CASSQGTGIGEQYF
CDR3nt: TGTGCCAGCAGCCAAGGGACAGGGATCGGCGAGCAGTACTTC

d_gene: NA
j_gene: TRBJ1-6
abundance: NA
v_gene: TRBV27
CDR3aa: CASSLNAGRPKDSPLHF
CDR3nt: TGTGCCAGCAGTTTAAATGCAGGGCGCCCTAAAGATTCACCCCTCCACTTT

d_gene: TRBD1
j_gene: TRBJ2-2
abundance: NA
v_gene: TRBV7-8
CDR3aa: CASRYRGDTGELFF
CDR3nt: TGTGCCAGCAGATACAGGGGGGACACCGGGGAGCTGTTTTTT

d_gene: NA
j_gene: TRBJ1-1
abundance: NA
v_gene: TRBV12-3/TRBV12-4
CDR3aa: CASSFPRNTEAFF
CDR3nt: TGTGCCAGCAGTTTCCCGCGGAACACTGAAGCTTTCTTT

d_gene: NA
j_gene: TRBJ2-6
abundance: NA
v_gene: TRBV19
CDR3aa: CASSIGGSRGANVLTF
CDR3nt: TGTGCCAGTAGTATAGGAGGGAGCCGTGGGGCCAACGTCCTGACTTTC

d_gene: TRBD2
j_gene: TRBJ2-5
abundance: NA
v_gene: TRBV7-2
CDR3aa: CASSLDLSGETQYF
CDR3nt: TGTGCCAGCAGCTTAGACCTTAGCGGGGAGACCCAGTACTTC

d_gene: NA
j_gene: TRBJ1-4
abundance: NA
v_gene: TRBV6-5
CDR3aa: CASTDSNEKLFF
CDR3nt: TGTGCCAGCACCGACAGTAATGAAAAACTGTTTTTT

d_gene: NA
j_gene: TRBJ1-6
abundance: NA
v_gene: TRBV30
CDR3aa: CAWRMPGPGPLHF
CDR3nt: TGTGCCTGGAGGATGCCAGGGCCTGGACCCCTCCACTTT

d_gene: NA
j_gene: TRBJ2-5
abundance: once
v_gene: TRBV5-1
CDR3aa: CASSGRTNQETQYF
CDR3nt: TGCGCCAGCAGCGGGCGGACTAATCAAGAGACCCAGTACTTC

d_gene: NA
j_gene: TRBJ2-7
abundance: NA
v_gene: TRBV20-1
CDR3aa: CSARAGSKQYF
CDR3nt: TGCAGTGCTAGAGCCGGGAGCAAGCAGTACTTC

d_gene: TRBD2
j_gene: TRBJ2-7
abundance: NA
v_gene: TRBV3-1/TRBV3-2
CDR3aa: CASSQGLAGAGEQYF
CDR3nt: TGTGCCAGCAGCCAGGGACTAGCGGGGGCTGGGGAGCAGTACTTC

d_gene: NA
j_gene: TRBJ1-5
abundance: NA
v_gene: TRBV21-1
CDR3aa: CASSKGGSNQPQHF
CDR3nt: TGTGCCAGCAGCAAAGGGGGCAGCAATCAGCCCCAGCATTTT

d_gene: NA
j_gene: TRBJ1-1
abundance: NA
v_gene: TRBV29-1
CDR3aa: CSAIVLTVNTEAFF
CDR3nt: TGCAGCGCTATCGTACTCACAGTGAACACTGAAGCTTTCTTT

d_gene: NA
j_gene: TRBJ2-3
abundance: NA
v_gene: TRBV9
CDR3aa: CASSPRGGHTDTQYF
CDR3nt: TGTGCCAGCAGCCCGCGCGGGGGACACACAGATACGCAGTATTTT

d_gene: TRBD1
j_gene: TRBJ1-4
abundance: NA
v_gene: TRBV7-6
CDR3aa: CASSPEAGGREKLFF
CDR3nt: TGTGCCAGCAGCCCCGAGGCAGGGGGACGGGAAAAACTGTTTTTT

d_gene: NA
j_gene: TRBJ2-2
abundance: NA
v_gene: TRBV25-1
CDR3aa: CASSDLPGVGSNTGELFF
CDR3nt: TGTGCCAGCAGTGACCTCCCGGGGGTCGGGTCGAACACCGGGGAGCTGTTTTTT

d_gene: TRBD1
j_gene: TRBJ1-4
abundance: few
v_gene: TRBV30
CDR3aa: CAWSKGETGLHEKLFF
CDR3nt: TGTGCCTGGAGTAAAGGGGAGACAGGGCTACATGAAAAACTGTTTTTT